This T cell receptor (beta chain) was sequenced in a study of shared clonotypes between healthy human individuals. As defined, naive CD8 cells were CD45RO-negative and positively selected for CCR7, with terminally differentiated effector memory CD45RA+ cells excluded. This CDR3 has 20 residues. The germline CDR1 and CDR2 sequences are SGHRS and YFSETQ. The junction had 27 bases not matched to a gene; V was cut back by 4 bases and J by 9 bases. The repertoire was sequenced with immunoSEQ multiplex PCR; TCRdb's copy has only in-frame clones and lacks some. The sample carries about 2.2 million clones, around 93% recorded once.

The chain has TRBV5-1 and TRBJ2-1; 8 bases fit TRBD2. Sequencing input: naive CD8+ T cells from PBMCs. This clonotype originated in a man between 18 and 29 years old in good health. Some clones in this sample may be carry-over from other donors' samples. The CDR3 protein is CASSPAFTSGSNGVEGEQFF. CDR3 in DNA: TGCGCCAGCAGCCCAGCCTTTACGAGCGGGAGTAATGGGGTAGAGGGTGAGCAGTTCTTC.